A single sample is the source of the 13 T cell receptor beta chains below, sequenced in a study of cytomegalovirus exposure and HLA in healthy donors. PCR employed 60 Vbeta and 13 Jbeta primers. The repertoire was sequenced with immunoSEQ multiplex PCR; TCRdb's copy has only in-frame clones and lacks some. The data hold about 98,000 clones, with roughly 81% observed a single time. The sequencing input was PBMCs. These receptor sequences come from a man aged 40-55 years in good health and CMV-seronegative.

This rearrangement joins TRBV29-1 to TRBJ2-3, with D maybe TRBD2 (6 bases). Germline CDR1 is SQVTM and CDR2 is ANQGSEA. Trimming removed 0 bases at V and 0 bases at J, with 22 bases between. The CDR3 loop spans 19 amino acids. The CDR3 nucleotides are TGCAGCGTTGAAGATTGGCTAGCGTCGGAACAGTCTAGCACAGATACGCAGTATTTT. Its translation: CSVEDWLASEQSSTDTQYF.

The chain combines TRBV6-6 with TRBJ1-1, with a possible D match to TRBD1 (5 bases). The CDR3 contains 14 residues. Germline loops: CDR1 MNHNY, CDR2 SVGAGI (reference sequence). Trimming shortened V by 3 bases and J by 4 bases, and 12 bases separated the two germline ends. The CDR3: CASSYLQGPTEAFF. DNA of the CDR3: TGTGCCAGCAGTTATCTGCAGGGTCCCACTGAAGCTTTCTTT.

The chain is built from TRBV4-2 and TRBJ1-4; possible D gene TRBD1, 5 bases. V shed 1 base and J shed 10 bases, with 10 bases lying between them. In germline, CDR1 is LGHNA, CDR2 YNFKEQ. The CDR3 runs 13 residues. The CDR3 sequence: CASSQGTRGKLFF. In DNA, the CDR3 is TGTGCCAGCAGCCAAGGGACAAGGGGAAAACTGTTTTTT.

The chain recombines TRBV5-1 with TRBJ2-2; a weak D match, TRBD1 (6 bases). CDR3 length: 16 residues. Germline CDR1 reads SGHRS; CDR2 reads YFSETQ. The V end lost 3 bases, the J end lost 3 bases, and 15 bases lay between the germline ends. As DNA, the CDR3 is TGCGCCAGCAGCTCTGCGACAGGTTCCTACACCGGGGAGCTGTTTTTT. Translation: CASSSATGSYTGELFF.

The chain couples TRBV5-4 to TRBJ2-2; tentative D call: TRBD2 (6 bases). CDR1 is SGHNT, CDR2 YYREEE, per germline (reference sequence). Trimming pared 4 bases from V and 0 bases from J, leaving 16 bases between. This CDR3 is built from 17 residues. This chain's CDR3 is CASSGGSGPPNTGELFF. CDR3 DNA: TGTGCCAGCAGCGGGGGGTCGGGACCTCCGAACACCGGGGAGCTGTTTTTT. The complete variable domain, with remaining parts taken from reference TRBV5-4 and TRBJ2-2, reads ETGVTQSPTHLIKTRGQQVTLRCSSQSGHNTVSWYQQALGQGPQFIFQYYREEENGRGNFPPRFSGLQFPNYSSELNVNALELDDSALYLCASSGGSGPPNTGELFFGEGSRLTVL.

This chain uses TRBV7-9 with TRBJ1-5, with a tentative D call TRBD1 (6 bases). Germline CDR1 is SEHNR and CDR2 is FQNEAQ (reference sequence). The V end was cut by 3 bases, the J end by 0 bases, with 9 bases between. This CDR3 comprises 15 residues. The CDR3 region is CASSLTGDSNQPQHF. As DNA, the CDR3 is TGTGCCAGCAGCTTGACAGGCGATAGCAATCAGCCCCAGCATTTT.

This chain links TRBV7-2 with TRBJ1-1, with 8 bases identical to TRBD1. Germline V lookup: CDR1 SGHTA, CDR2 FQGNSA. CDR3 size: 15 residues. With V trimmed by 0 bases and J by 5 bases, 5 bases remained unmatched. The CDR3 nucleotides read TGTGCCAGCAGCTTAGCGACAGGGGTGCGAACTGAAGCTTTCTTT. Translating gives CASSLATGVRTEAFF.

This clone occurred a few times. The CDR3 reads CASSFPGNPVAQYF. The CDR3, as DNA: TGTGCCAGCAGCTTCCCCGGGAACCCGGTCGCGCAGTATTTT. The V and J genes are TRBV7-9 and TRBJ2-3, with D perhaps TRBD2 (5 bases). The germline CDR1 and CDR2 sequences are SEHNR and FQNEAQ (reference sequence). This CDR3 is built from 14 residues. V was pared by 3 bases and J by 10 bases, with 17 bases between. Full variable domain (missing parts from reference TRBV7-9 and TRBJ2-3): DTGVSQNPRHKITKRGQNVTFRCDPISEHNRLYWYRQTLGQGPEFLTYFQNEAQLEKSRLLSDRFSAERPKGSFSTLEIQRTEQGDSAMYLCASSFPGNPVAQYFGPGTRLTVL.

J is TRBJ1-1 and V is TRBV5-1; 9 positions agree with TRBD1. Trimming cost V 4 bases and J 5 bases; bases outside gene matches: 12. Germline assignment: CDR1 SGHRS and CDR2 YFSETQ. This CDR3 comprises 16 residues. CDR3 sequence reads: CASSQPPNRGRTEAFF. The CDR3 bases are TGCGCCAGCAGCCAACCCCCGAACAGGGGGCGAACTGAAGCTTTCTTT.

Concerning this clone: The same CDR3 also results from other DNA sequences found in this sample. This chain uses TRBV5-1 with TRBJ2-7; 7 bases agree with TRBD1. J was trimmed by 2 bases and V by 0 bases; bases with no gene match: 2. From germline, CDR1 is SGHRS and CDR2 YFSETQ. This CDR3 has 14 amino acids. CDR3 sequence reads: CASSLGTGAYEQYF. Here the CDR3 DNA reads TGCGCCAGCAGCTTGGGCACAGGGGCCTACGAGCAGTACTTC.

V usage is TRBV5-6 and J usage is TRBJ2-2; D possibly corresponds to TRBD1 (5 bases). The CDR3 totals 15 residues. Trimming stripped 0 bases from V and 6 bases from J, with 12 bases between. From germline, CDR1 is SGHDT and CDR2 YYEEEE. CDR3 in DNA: TGTGCCAGCAGCTTGGTTAGGGCAGGGCCCGGGGAGCTGTTTTTT. Residues: CASSLVRAGPGELFF. Supplemented by reference TRBV5-6 and TRBJ2-2, the full variable domain reads DAGVTQSPTHLIKTRGQQVTLRCSPKSGHDTVSWYQQALGQGPQFIFQYYEEEERQRGNFPDRFSGHQFPNYSSELNVNALLLGDSALYLCASSLVRAGPGELFFGEGSRLTVL.

V gene TRBV28 combines with J gene TRBJ2-1; possible D gene TRBD1, 6 bases. Trimming cost V 3 bases and J 5 bases, with 11 bases left between them. The germline CDR1 and CDR2 sequences are MDHEN and SYDVKM. The CDR3 is 14 residues long. CDR3 region: CASSFGTLNNEQFF. The CDR3 DNA sequence: TGTGCCAGCAGTTTCGGGACACTCAACAATGAGCAGTTCTTC.

The chain is built from TRBV27 and TRBJ2-7, with 7 bases fitting TRBD1. V lost 4 bases and J lost 2; bases outside the gene matches: 5. The CDR3 totals 14 residues. The germline V gene has CDR1 MNHEY and CDR2 SMNVEV (reference sequence). The CDR3 loop is CASSSGTATYEQYF. The CDR3 DNA is TGTGCCAGCAGTTCCGGGACAGCAACCTACGAGCAGTACTTC.